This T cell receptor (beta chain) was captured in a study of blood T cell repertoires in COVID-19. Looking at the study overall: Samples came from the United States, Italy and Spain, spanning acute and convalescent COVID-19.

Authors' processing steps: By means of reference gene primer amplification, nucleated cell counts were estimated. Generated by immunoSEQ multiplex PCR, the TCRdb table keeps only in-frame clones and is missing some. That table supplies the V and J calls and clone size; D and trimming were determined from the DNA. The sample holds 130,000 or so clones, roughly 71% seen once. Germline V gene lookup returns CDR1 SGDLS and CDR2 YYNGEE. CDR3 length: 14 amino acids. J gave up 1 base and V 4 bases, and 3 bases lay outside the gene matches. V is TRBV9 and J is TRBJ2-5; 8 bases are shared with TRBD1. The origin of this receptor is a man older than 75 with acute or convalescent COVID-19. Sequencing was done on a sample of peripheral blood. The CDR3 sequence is CASSPGQGQETQYF. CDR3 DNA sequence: TGTGCCAGCAGCCCCGGACAGGGCCAAGAGACCCAGTACTTC.